Below, 21 T cell receptor beta chains from the same sample are listed, as sequenced in a study of shared clonotypes between healthy human individuals (dated by TCRdb to 2020 to 2022). Receptor libraries were prepared by the immunoSEQ multiplex PCR assay. Imported from immuneACCESS, the table was reduced by TCRdb to in-frame sequences with V and J called. These copies leave out some clones; in studies compared against another copy, an unresolved V gene accounts for under half, and the cause of the remainder is not known. The sample table shows 400,000 to 600,000 clones, and over 60% are seen once. Clones ranked in the top ten supply under 15% of the sample. The sample taken for sequencing was PBMCs. These receptors all stem from a woman aged 35 to 49 in good health. Some clones in this sample may be carry-over from other donors' samples.

The chain employs TRBV4-1 and TRBJ2-3; TRBD2 is a possible D gene (6 bases). The V gene's germline CDR1 is MGHRA and CDR2 YSYEKL. The CDR3 sequence is 16 residues long. V lost 1 base, J lost 2 bases, and 13 bases lay in between. CDR3 coding DNA: TGCGCCAGCAGCCAAGGCCCACTAGCCACCACAGATACGCAGTATTTT. Translating it yields CASSQGPLATTDTQYF.

The genes are TRBV15 and TRBJ2-5, with D possibly called TRBD1 or TRBD2 (5 bases each). V lost 3 bases and J lost 4, with 18 bases in between. Germline V gene data show CDR1 as LNHNV and CDR2 as YYDKDF (reference sequence). There are 16 residues in the CDR3. CDR3 in DNA: TGTGCCACCAGCAGGGGGACCGGGCAGGGTGGAGAGACCCAGTACTTC. Protein: CATSRGTGQGGETQYF.

This chain connects TRBV29-1 to TRBJ2-5; 8 bases match TRBD2. Germline CDR1 and CDR2: SQVTM and ANQGSEA. Unmatched junction bases numbered 5, after V lost 3 bases and J lost 2 bases. CDR3 size: 14 residues. CDR3 protein: CSVDVAGQQETQYF. The CDR3, as DNA: TGCAGCGTTGATGTAGCGGGACAACAAGAGACCCAGTACTTC. Complete variable domain (other parts from reference TRBV29-1 and TRBJ2-5): SAVISQKPSRDICQRGTSLTIQCQVDSQVTMMFWYRQQPGQSLTLIATANQGSEATYESGFVIDKFPISRPNLTFSTLTVSNMSPEDSSIYLCSVDVAGQQETQYFGPGTRLLVL.

The V gene is TRBV6-6, the J gene TRBJ1-4; 8 nucleotides match TRBD1. V lost 5 bases, J lost 8 bases, and 4 bases stayed unmatched. In germline, CDR1 is MNHNY, CDR2 SVGAGI (reference sequence). This CDR3 region has 13 residues. Here the CDR3 DNA reads TGTGCCAGCAGTGAGGACAGGGCGGAAAAACTGTTTTTT. Its protein product is CASSEDRAEKLFF.

This clone occurred once. This CDR3 is CAIGRERTDTQYF. DNA for the CDR3: TGTGCCATCGGGCGGGAGAGAACAGATACGCAGTATTTT. This sequence joins TRBV10-3 and TRBJ2-3; TRBD2 aligns across 7 bases. CDR3 length: 13 residues. V lost 8 bases and J lost 3; bases outside the gene matches: 5. CDR1 is ENHRY, CDR2 SYGVKD, per germline.

V gene TRBV19 combines with J gene TRBJ1-2; TRBD1 matches 8 bases. This CDR3 region has 14 residues. Germline V gene lookup returns CDR1 LNHDA and CDR2 SQIVND (reference sequence). Losses at the gene ends were 6 bases for V and 5 bases for J; bases not matched to a gene: 8. CDR3: CASSPTGTGYGYTF. DNA of the CDR3: TGTGCCAGTAGCCCGACCGGGACAGGTTATGGCTACACCTTC.

This clone was detected a few times. The chain carries TRBV28 and TRBJ1-2, with D unclear. Germline CDR1 MDHEN, CDR2 SYDVKM. Trimming removed 5 bases at V and 4 bases at J, with 8 bases between. The CDR3 has 12 residues. DNA of the CDR3: TGTGCCAGCAGTAGGTCTCCCTATGGCTACACCTTC. Protein: CASSRSPYGYTF.

In nucleotides, the CDR3 is TGTGCCAGCAGCTTAATAGGACTCGCGCGCACCGGGGAGCTGTTTTTT. Encoded protein: CASSLIGLARTGELFF. The chain carries TRBV7-6 and TRBJ2-2; a weak D match, TRBD2 (5 bases). The germline V gene encodes CDR1 SGHVS and CDR2 FNYEAQ. V lost 2 bases and J lost 4, with 14 bases in between. The CDR3 loop spans 16 amino acids.

The genes are TRBV6-1 and TRBJ1-1; D perhaps matches TRBD1 (6 bases). The CDR3 contains 13 residues. Germline values: CDR1 MNHNS, CDR2 SASEGT. The V end was cut by 2 bases, the J end by 5 bases, with 9 bases between. The CDR3 DNA follows: TGTGCCAGCAGTGAACGAGACAGGACTGAAGCTTTCTTT. Protein product: CASSERDRTEAFF.

The V call is TRBV10-3, the J call TRBJ2-2, with 8 bases matching TRBD1. The CDR3 runs 16 residues. The junction had 12 bases not matched to a gene; V was cut back by 10 bases and J by 2 bases. The germline CDR1 and CDR2 sequences are ENHRY and SYGVKD. The CDR3 coding sequence is TGTGCCACCCAAAAATCCGGGACAGGTAACACCGGGGAGCTGTTTTTT. Its translation: CATQKSGTGNTGELFF.

The V call is TRBV18, the J call TRBJ1-1; 7 nucleotides agree with TRBD1. Germline loops: CDR1 KGHSH, CDR2 LQKENI. The CDR3 consists of 15 residues. V was pared by 8 bases and J by 0 bases, with 9 bases of the junction left unmatched. As DNA, the CDR3 is TGTGCCAGCCAATCAGGACAGGCTATGAACACTGAAGCTTTCTTT. This translates into CASQSGQAMNTEAFF. Based on the CDR3 plus reference TRBV18 and TRBJ1-1, the full variable domain is NAGVMQNPRHLVRRRGQEARLRCSPMKGHSHVYWYRQLPEEGLKFMVYLQKENIIDESGMPKERFSAEFPKEGPSILRIQQVVRGDSAAYFCASQSGQAMNTEAFFGQGTRLTVV.

The chain uses TRBV4-2 and TRBJ1-5; D perhaps matches TRBD1 (5 bases). The germline V gene encodes CDR1 LGHNA and CDR2 YNFKEQ. Trimming cost V 1 base and J 1 base, with 11 bases left between them. The CDR3 covers 16 residues. CDR3 in amino acids: CASSQVQGISNQPQHF. The CDR3 nucleotides are TGTGCCAGCAGCCAAGTGCAGGGTATAAGCAATCAGCCCCAGCATTTT.

The genes are TRBV18 and TRBJ2-1; no clear D gene. The germline gives CDR1 KGHSH, CDR2 LQKENI. Trimming took 2 bases from V and 7 from J, leaving 6 bases between them. This CDR3 spans 12 amino acids. The CDR3 region is CASSPEWNEQFF. In nucleotides, the CDR3 is TGTGCCAGCTCACCAGAGTGGAATGAGCAGTTCTTC.

The chain has TRBV6-4 and TRBJ2-3, with 11 bases fitting TRBD2. V gave up 8 bases and J gave up 4 bases; unmatched junction bases: 8. The CDR3 is 15 amino acids. CDR1 MRHNA and CDR2 SNTAGT come from the germline V gene. The CDR3 coding sequence is TGTGCCAGCTCCCTCGGGACTAGCGGACCAGATACGCAGTATTTT. Translation: CASSLGTSGPDTQYF.

The chain couples TRBV18 to TRBJ2-5; D is possibly TRBD1 (5 bases). The CDR3 consists of 15 residues. The V gene's germline CDR1 is KGHSH and CDR2 LQKENI. Trimming took off 0 bases at V and 0 bases at J, with 8 bases between the two ends. The CDR3 bases are TGTGCCAGCTCACCACCGGGGCAGTACCAAGAGACCCAGTACTTC. Translation gives CASSPPGQYQETQYF.

This chain links TRBV10-3 with TRBJ1-5; 9 bases are a match to TRBD1. The germline CDR1 and CDR2 sequences are ENHRY and SYGVKD. This CDR3 region has 14 residues. The trim removed 3 bases at V and 5 bases at J, leaving 2 bases unmatched. The CDR3 coding sequence is TGTGCCATCAGTGATTGGACAGGGGATCAGCCCCAGCATTTT. This translates into CAISDWTGDQPQHF.

The chain carries TRBV29-1 and TRBJ2-4; maybe TRBD2 (5 bases). Germline loops: CDR1 SQVTM, CDR2 ANQGSEA. The ends were cut back, 0 bases at V and 8 bases at J, with 17 bases in the middle. The CDR3 covers 15 residues. In DNA, the CDR3 is TGCAGCGTTGAAGATCGGGGAAAAGGGTTGTACATTCAGTACTTC. Translating it yields CSVEDRGKGLYIQYF.

The chain uses TRBV5-1 and TRBJ2-7; either TRBD1 or TRBD2 may fit D (5 bases each). Germline CDR1 SGHRS, CDR2 YFSETQ. The CDR3 length is 16 residues. Trimming cost V 4 bases and J 6 bases, with 23 bases left between them. CDR3 in amino acids: CASSQAPGTPRGEQYF. In DNA, the CDR3 is TGCGCCAGCAGCCAAGCGCCCGGGACCCCTAGGGGCGAGCAGTACTTC.

V usage is TRBV30 and J usage is TRBJ2-7; TRBD2 might be the D (5 bases). Trimming stripped 2 bases from V and 6 bases from J, with 14 bases between. This CDR3 has 13 amino acids. CDR1 and CDR2 from the germline V gene are GTSNPN and SVGIG (reference sequence). Here the CDR3 DNA reads TGTGCCTGGAGTATCTCCCCCCGGGGCGAGCAGTACTTC. It is translated as CAWSISPRGEQYF.

V is TRBV7-8 and J is TRBJ1-3; D call uncertain. The CDR3 totals 14 residues. The germline gives CDR1 SGHVS, CDR2 FQNEAQ. Trimming took off 1 base at V and 3 bases at J, with 7 bases between the two ends. For the CDR3, the DNA is TGTGCCAGCAGCTTAGAAGGAGGTGGAAACACCATATATTTT. Translating it yields CASSLEGGGNTIYF.

The chain couples TRBV7-2 to TRBJ2-6; 11 bases agree with TRBD1. The junction had 2 bases not matched to a gene; V was cut back by 1 base and J by 0 bases. Germline lookup yields CDR1 SGHTA and CDR2 FQGNSA. This CDR3 is 18 amino acids long. In DNA form, the CDR3 reads TGTGCCAGCAGCTTAGTTGGGACAGGGGGCTCTGGGGCCAACGTCCTGACTTTC. It yields the protein CASSLVGTGGSGANVLTF.